Described below is a single T cell receptor (beta chain) sequence and its context. Its specificity is unknown. Researchers report immunoSEQ v3.0 was run at survey level. Data came from immunoSEQ multiplex PCR; TCRdb stores just in-frame clones and leaves some out. The sample contains 25,000 to 35,000 clones, just over 85% of which appear only once. Every sample had about 0.85-10 million cryopreserved PBMC in it before DNA extraction. This specimen comes from a study of long-term antiretroviral therapy in people with HIV. The CDR3 is 16 amino acids. Trimming took 6 bases from V and 0 from J; bases not matched to a gene: 8. CDR1 ENHRY and CDR2 SYGVKD come from the germline V gene. Study observations and caveats: Pre-ART clonal expansions dominated every time point's repertoire. Therapy changes, viral resistance and ART adherence were not documented in the available data.

The sequenced sample was unsorted PBMCs, obtained 0.8 years after starting antiretroviral therapy. The V gene is TRBV10-3, the J gene TRBJ2-5; 9 bases map to TRBD1. The clonotype was recovered from a woman in her 30s with HIV. The CDR3 here is CAISDSGTGNQETQYF. CDR3 DNA sequence: TGTGCCATCAGCGATTCCGGGACAGGGAACCAAGAGACCCAGTACTTC.